This T cell receptor beta chain was observed in a study of neurological immune-mediated disorders. TCRdb independently ran MiXCR on the 5' RACE reads; one entry per CDR3 protein. Of more than 35,000 distinct CDR3 sequences in the sample, about 6.9% were seen once. This clonotype was recorded at least ten times. Trimming cost V 4 bases and J 4 bases, with 14 bases left between them. Looked up from germline, CDR1 is SNHLY and CDR2 is FYNNEI. This CDR3 has 15 amino acids. The receptor was derived from a woman aged 40 to 49 in good health. The sequencing sample was made of CD4+ T cells from blood. V gene TRBV2 combines with J gene TRBJ1-5, with D perhaps matching TRBD1 (5 bases). The chain's CDR3 is CASSAGPKGNQPQHF. Written as DNA, the CDR3 is TGTGCCAGCAGTGCGGGTCCTAAGGGGAATCAGCCCCAGCATTTT.